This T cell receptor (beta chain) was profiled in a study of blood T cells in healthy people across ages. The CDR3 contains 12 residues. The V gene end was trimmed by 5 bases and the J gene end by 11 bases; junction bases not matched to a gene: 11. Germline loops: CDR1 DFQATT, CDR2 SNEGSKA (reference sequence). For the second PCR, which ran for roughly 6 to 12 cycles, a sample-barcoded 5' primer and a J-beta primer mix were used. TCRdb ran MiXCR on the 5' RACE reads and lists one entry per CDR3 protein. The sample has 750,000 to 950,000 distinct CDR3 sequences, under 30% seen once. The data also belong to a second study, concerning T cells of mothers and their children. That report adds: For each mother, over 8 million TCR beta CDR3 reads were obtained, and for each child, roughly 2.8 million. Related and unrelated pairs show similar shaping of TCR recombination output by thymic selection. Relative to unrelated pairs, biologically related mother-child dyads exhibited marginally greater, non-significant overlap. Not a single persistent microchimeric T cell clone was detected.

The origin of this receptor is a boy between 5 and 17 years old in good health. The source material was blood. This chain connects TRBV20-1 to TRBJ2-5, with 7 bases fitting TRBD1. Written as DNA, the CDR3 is TGCAGTGCTGGTCCGACAGGGATTGGGCAGTACTTC. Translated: CSAGPTGIGQYF.